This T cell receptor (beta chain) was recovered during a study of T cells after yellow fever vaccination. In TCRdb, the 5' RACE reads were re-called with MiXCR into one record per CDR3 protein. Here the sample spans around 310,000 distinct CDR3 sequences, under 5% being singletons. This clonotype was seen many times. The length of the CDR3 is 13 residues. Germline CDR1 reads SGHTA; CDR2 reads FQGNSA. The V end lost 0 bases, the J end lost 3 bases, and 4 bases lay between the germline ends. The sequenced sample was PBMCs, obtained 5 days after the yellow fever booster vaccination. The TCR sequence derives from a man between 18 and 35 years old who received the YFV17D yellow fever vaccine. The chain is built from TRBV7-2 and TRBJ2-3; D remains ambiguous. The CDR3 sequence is CASSLAETDTQYF. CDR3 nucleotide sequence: TGTGCCAGCAGCTTAGCTGAGACAGATACGCAGTATTTT.